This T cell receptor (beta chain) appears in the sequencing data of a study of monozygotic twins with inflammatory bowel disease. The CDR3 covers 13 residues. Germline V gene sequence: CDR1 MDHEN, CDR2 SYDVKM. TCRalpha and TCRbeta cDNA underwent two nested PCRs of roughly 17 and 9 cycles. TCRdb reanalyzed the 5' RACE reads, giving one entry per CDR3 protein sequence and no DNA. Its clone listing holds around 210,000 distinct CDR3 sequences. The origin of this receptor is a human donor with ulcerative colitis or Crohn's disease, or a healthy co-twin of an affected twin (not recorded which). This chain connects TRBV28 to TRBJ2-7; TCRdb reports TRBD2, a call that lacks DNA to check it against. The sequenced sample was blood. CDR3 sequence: CASGWLAGYEQYF.